This T cell receptor beta chain originates from a study of T cell responses to AZD1222 COVID-19 vaccine. This clone has a single count. Its antigen is unidentified. Germline trimming cut 4 bases from V and 8 bases from J; bases unmatched to any gene: 10. Looked up from germline, CDR1 is MNHEY and CDR2 is SMNVEV (reference sequence). The CDR3 extends over 15 amino acids. Clones were read by immunoSEQ multiplex PCR, and TCRdb kept only the in-frame ones, dropping some. Seen here are 100,000 to 150,000 clones, around nine tenths observed once, and the top ten hold 7.2%. Overall study findings and caveats: White British ancestry dominated among donors, who included more females, and clonal diversity was possibly underestimated.

The chain couples TRBV27 to TRBJ2-1, with 8 bases aligning to TRBD1. The source material was peripheral blood, sampled on day 0 of AZD1222 vaccination. The TCR was taken from an adult in good health. CDR3 in amino acids: CASSSSGQGVYEQFF. In DNA form, the CDR3 reads TGTGCCAGCAGTTCATCCGGACAGGGAGTGTATGAGCAGTTCTTC.